Included here is one T cell receptor (beta chain) sequence, with context. The antigen remains undetermined. This record belongs to a study of cytomegalovirus exposure and HLA in healthy donors. Primers: 60 Vbeta forward and 13 Jbeta reverse. The assay was immunoSEQ multiplex PCR, and TCRdb's table has in-frame clones only and misses some. The data contain 150,000 to 200,000 clones, 70% to 80% of them seen just once; the ten biggest clones take up over 2%. Study-wide results and limits: The records held CMV serostatus as the only immune exposure information. Confirmation in vitro established that three CMV-associated chains were specific for CMV antigens. Exclusion applied to some V segments, including TRBV6-2 and TRBV6-3, as they were indistinguishable.

This CDR3 comprises 14 residues. V lost 0 bases to trimming and J lost 2 bases, with 9 bases between them. Germline V lookup: CDR1 SGHRS, CDR2 YFSETQ. This TCR came from a man aged 55-75 years in good health and CMV-seronegative. Sequenced: PBMCs. The chain carries TRBV5-1 and TRBJ2-7; perhaps TRBD2 as D (5 bases). The CDR3 is CASSLDGEPYEQYF. In DNA form, the CDR3 reads TGCGCCAGCAGCTTGGACGGGGAACCCTACGAGCAGTACTTC.